These 23 T cell receptor beta chains share one sample of origin, sequenced in a study of neurological immune-mediated disorders (dated by TCRdb to the late 2010s). Preparation of the library involved 5' RACE. TCRdb names Illumina HiSeq 2500 as the instrument used. TCRdb reanalyzed the raw reads on its own, using fastp at Q25 for trimming and MiXCR for clone calling, and kept in-frame beta chains. Each entry merges the rows of one CDR3 protein and shows their most common DNA and genes. This sample holds around 66,000 distinct CDR3 sequences; under 5.5% were observed only once. The ten largest clones add up to roughly 2.2% of the sample. The sample comprised PBMCs. The origin of the receptors is a woman aged 70-85 years with multiple sclerosis.

This clonotype was detected ten times or more. The CDR3 region has the DNA TGCGCCAGCAGCCAAGAAGGGATGACCCATGAGCAGTTCTTC. It is translated as CASSQEGMTHEQFF. The chain links TRBV4-3 to TRBJ2-1; D is unclear. Per the germline V gene, CDR1 is LGHNA and CDR2 is YSLEER. Trimming took off 0 bases at V and 8 bases at J, with 11 bases between the two ends. The CDR3 spans 14 residues.

This clonotype came up many times. This sequence joins TRBV12-3 or TRBV12-4 and TRBJ1-2, with D perhaps matching TRBD1 (5 bases). The germline V and J ends were trimmed by 2 bases and 1 base, with 11 bases remaining between them. The CDR3 covers 15 residues. This CDR3 is CASSLRQGSNYGYTF. The CDR3 DNA reads TGTGCCAGCAGTTTACGGCAGGGAAGTAACTATGGCTACACCTTC.

The sample holds a few counts of this clonotype. The chain recombines TRBV7-2 with TRBJ1-5; D remains unclear. Germline CDR1 and CDR2: SGHTA and FQGNSA. This CDR3 spans 13 amino acids. V lost 1 base, J lost 7 bases, and 8 bases lay in between. CDR3 bases: TGTGCCAGCAGCTTAGTTTCGGAACAGCCCCAGCATTTT. Its translation: CASSLVSEQPQHF.

This clonotype was observed at least ten times. This chain links TRBV7-2 with TRBJ2-2; 7 positions match TRBD1. With 5 bases clipped from V and 0 bases from J, the junction kept 6 bases outside the gene matches. CDR1 is SGHTA, CDR2 FQGNSA, per germline. This CDR3 is 16 amino acids long. The CDR3 DNA reads as TGTGCCAGCAGCCCGGGACAGTACCCGAACACCGGGGAGCTGTTTTTT. Encoded protein: CASSPGQYPNTGELFF.

This clonotype was observed many times. The CDR3 reads CASSARRTGVSGELFF. CDR3 bases: TGTGCCAGCAGCGCGCGGAGGACAGGGGTATCCGGGGAGCTGTTTTTT. V is TRBV9 and J is TRBJ2-2, with 9 bases matching TRBD1. The CDR3 length is 16 residues. The J segment lost 6 bases and the V segment lost 3 bases, leaving 9 bases of the junction unmatched. Germline lookup yields CDR1 SGDLS and CDR2 YYNGEE.

This clonotype occurred a few times. The V call is TRBV20-1, the J call TRBJ1-2; D call uncertain. The CDR3 runs 15 residues. Trimming cost V 0 bases and J 7 bases, with 18 bases left between them. Per germline, CDR1 DFQATT and CDR2 SNEGSKA (reference sequence). The CDR3 loop is CSARDPPSGSSGYTF. Here the CDR3 DNA reads TGCAGTGCTAGAGATCCCCCAAGCGGCTCCTCTGGCTACACCTTC.

V usage is TRBV6-5 and J usage is TRBJ2-3; 14 bases are a match to TRBD2. This CDR3 region has 17 residues. The V gene end was trimmed by 0 bases and the J gene end by 4 bases; junction bases not matched to a gene: 3. CDR1 MNHEY and CDR2 SVGAGI come from the germline V gene. CDR3 region: CASSYSSTSGRADTQYF. Here the CDR3 DNA reads TGTGCCAGCAGTTACTCGTCGACTAGCGGGAGGGCAGATACGCAGTATTTT.

In its sample, this clonotype was seen many times. The chain recombines TRBV7-2 with TRBJ2-1; 9 bases map to TRBD1. The CDR3 extends over 15 amino acids. The germline gives CDR1 SGHTA, CDR2 FQGNSA. V lost 1 base and J lost 10; bases outside the gene matches: 8. The CDR3 DNA follows: TGTGCCAGCAGCTTAGACAGGGGGCTCCTCAAGGAGCAGTTCTTC. Protein product: CASSLDRGLLKEQFF.

This clonotype was seen repeatedly, ten times or more. This chain connects TRBV5-6 to TRBJ1-2; D is unclear. Trimming left V 1 base short and J 7 bases short, with 5 bases between. CDR1 and CDR2 (germline): SGHDT, YYEEEE. The CDR3 consists of 11 residues. CDR3 sequence reads: CASSLLTGYTF. The CDR3 nucleotides read TGTGCCAGCAGCTTGCTTACTGGCTACACCTTC.

The chain recombines TRBV14 with TRBJ1-2; D is uncertain. Trimming pared 1 base from V and 4 bases from J, leaving 13 bases between. The CDR3 contains 15 residues. Germline CDR1 and CDR2: SGHDN and FVKESK. CDR3 in DNA: TGTGCCAGCAGCCAAGCCCCGGGCTCCAGCTATGGCTACACCTTC. It is translated as CASSQAPGSSYGYTF.

This clonotype was found many times. The chain has TRBV5-8 and TRBJ1-1; no clear D gene. V lost 5 bases and J 5 bases, leaving 13 bases between the germline ends. CDR3 length: 13 residues. Per germline, CDR1 SGHTS and CDR2 YDEGEE. The DNA for the CDR3 is TGTGCCAGCAGGACCAAGCCGAGGACTGAAGCTTTCTTT. As protein: CASRTKPRTEAFF.

This clonotype occurred many times. V usage is TRBV12-3 or TRBV12-4 and J usage is TRBJ1-4, with 7 bases matching TRBD1. The ends lost 3 bases at V and 7 bases at J; junction bases unmatched: 8. The CDR3 contains 15 residues. The CDR3 DNA reads TGTGCCAGCAGTTTGTACAGGGGATTCGGTGAAAAACTGTTTTTT. Amino acids: CASSLYRGFGEKLFF.

This clonotype has ten or more counts. The chain is built from TRBV3-1 and TRBJ1-5, with TRBD1 identical over 8 bases. There are 14 residues in the CDR3. Germline V gene lookup returns CDR1 LGHDT and CDR2 YNNKEL (reference sequence). V gave up 4 bases and J gave up 7 bases; unmatched junction bases: 6. CDR3 sequence: CASSPTGERQPQHF. The CDR3 DNA is TGTGCCAGCAGCCCGACAGGGGAGAGGCAGCCCCAGCATTTT.

The chain employs TRBV7-9 and TRBJ2-1; either TRBD1 or TRBD2 may supply D (5 bases each). The CDR3 is made up of 16 amino acids. V was pared by 4 bases and J by 0 bases, with 13 bases between. The germline V gene encodes CDR1 SEHNR and CDR2 FQNEAQ (reference sequence). CDR3 nucleotide sequence: TGTGCCAGCAGCTCCCGGGACGGCCGCTCCTACAATGAGCAGTTCTTC. Translating gives CASSSRDGRSYNEQFF.

This clonotype was recorded many times. The rearrangement joins TRBV20-1 to TRBJ2-5, with D perhaps assigned TRBD1 or TRBD2 (5 bases each). The CDR3 covers 15 residues. Germline V gene sequence: CDR1 DFQATT, CDR2 SNEGSKA (reference sequence). The CDR3 nucleotides are TGCAGAGCCAGAGAGGGTGGAAAGGGGCGAGAGACCCAGTACTTC. Amino acids: CRAREGGKGRETQYF.

This clonotype was recorded at least ten times. This chain connects TRBV18 to TRBJ2-5; no reliable D call. From germline, CDR1 is KGHSH and CDR2 LQKENI. The V end was cut by 2 bases, the J end by 4 bases, with 5 bases between. CDR3 length equals 12 residues. The CDR3 here is CASSPKRETQYF. The CDR3 bases are TGTGCCAGCTCACCAAAGAGAGAGACCCAGTACTTC.

This clonotype appeared many times. The chain joins TRBV7-2 to TRBJ1-1; D is uncertain. CDR1 is SGHTA and CDR2 is FQGNSA in the germline V gene. CDR3 length equals 13 residues. V was pared by 2 bases and J by 1 base, with 5 bases between. CDR3 loop: CASSLSRNTEAFF. For the CDR3, the DNA is TGTGCCAGCAGCTTAAGTAGGAACACTGAAGCTTTCTTT.

This clonotype was counted many times. This chain uses TRBV20-1 with TRBJ1-4; tentative D call: TRBD1 (6 bases). V shed 6 bases and J shed 4 bases, with 9 bases lying between them. Germline V CDR1 and CDR2: DFQATT, SNEGSKA (reference sequence). CDR3 length: 12 residues. The CDR3 loop reads CSAGGGNEKLFF. DNA for the CDR3: TGCAGTGCGGGAGGGGGTAATGAAAAACTGTTTTTT.

Many counts were recorded for this clonotype. The chain employs TRBV5-1 and TRBJ2-4; the D gene is possibly TRBD2 (5 bases). Per the germline V gene, CDR1 is SGHRS and CDR2 is YFSETQ. V was clipped by 5 bases and J by 6 bases, with 15 bases between them. The CDR3 is 14 amino acids. For the CDR3, the DNA is TGCGCCAGCAGGCCGGACTTCGGGTCAAACATTCAGTACTTC. Amino acid sequence: CASRPDFGSNIQYF.

This clonotype showed up many times. This chain connects TRBV6-6 to TRBJ1-1, with 7 bases that match TRBD1. V shed 4 bases and J 3 bases; nucleotides not matched to a gene: 5. The CDR3 has 14 residues. Germline values: CDR1 MNHNY, CDR2 SVGAGI (reference sequence). This CDR3 is CASSSTGRDTEAFF. The CDR3, as DNA: TGTGCCAGCAGTTCGACAGGGAGGGACACTGAAGCTTTCTTT.

This clonotype was seen only once. The chain uses TRBV7-2 and TRBJ2-3; 7 nucleotides match TRBD2. The junction had 18 bases not matched to a gene; V was cut back by 4 bases and J by 5 bases. CDR3 length equals 18 residues. The germline CDR1 and CDR2 sequences are SGHTA and FQGNSA. This chain's CDR3 is CASSSPFLAAPLGDTQYF. For the CDR3, the DNA is TGTGCCAGCAGCTCCCCCTTCCTAGCGGCTCCCCTCGGAGATACGCAGTATTTT.

With respect to this clonotype: A much larger clone differs by one base, so this may be a read error. This chain uses TRBV12-3 or TRBV12-4 with TRBJ2-3; D is uncertain. The V end lost 6 bases, the J end lost 2 bases, and 15 bases lay between the germline ends. The CDR3 spans 15 residues. The CDR3 reads CASSFHEVNTDTQYF. Written as DNA, the CDR3 is TGTGCCAGCAGCTTCCACGAAGTAAACACAGATACGCAGTATTTT.

In its sample, this clonotype was seen many times. The CDR3 DNA reads as TGCGCCAGCAGGGAAGGGACGGACTATGGCTACACCTTC. Its translation is CASREGTDYGYTF. The V and J genes are TRBV5-1 and TRBJ1-2, with TRBD1 as a possible D gene (5 bases). Deletions cut 5 bases from V and 3 bases from J, with 11 bases between. CDR3 length: 13 amino acids. Germline assignment: CDR1 SGHRS and CDR2 YFSETQ.